This entry concerns a single T cell receptor (beta chain). These data originate in a study of cytomegalovirus exposure and HLA in healthy donors. Study background: The study placed about 81% of its 398 genotyped donors in the Caucasian-associated ancestry cluster.

At collection, donors were nominally healthy, but unrecorded immune exposures were probable. The primer mix had 60 Vbeta and 13 Jbeta primers. Sequenced by immunoSEQ multiplex PCR; TCRdb stores in-frame clones only, minus some. The table has about 140,000 clones, approximately 70% seen once. The CDR3 contains 15 residues. V was shortened by 1 base and J by 8 bases, with 16 bases between the two germline ends. Germline V lookup: CDR1 SGDLS, CDR2 YYNGEE. The V gene is TRBV9, the J gene TRBJ2-1, with a tentative D call TRBD2 (6 bases). This TCR was recovered from a woman aged 60-70 years in good health and CMV-seronegative. The sequenced sample was PBMCs. This CDR3 is CASSVIAGYWDEQFF. The DNA for the CDR3 is TGTGCCAGCAGCGTAATTGCGGGATACTGGGATGAGCAGTTCTTC.